Here is one T cell receptor beta chain with its context. Its target is unknown. The data derive from a study of OX40 agonist ivuxolimab in advanced cancers. Broader study findings: On average, CD8+ T cells had more expanded clones than CD4+. Clonal expansion by week 6 occurred in CD4+ and CD8+ blood T cells (at 0.1 to 3.0 mg/kg).

Data came from immunoSEQ multiplex PCR; TCRdb stores just in-frame clones and leaves some out. Of 80,000 or so clones listed, more than 70% are singletons. Trimming took 0 bases from V and 7 from J, leaving 11 bases between them. CDR1 is SGHTS and CDR2 is YDEGEE in the germline V gene. The CDR3 consists of 13 residues. The origin of this receptor is an adult with an advanced solid tumor such as melanoma, head and neck, liver or kidney cancer. The chain employs TRBV5-8 and TRBJ2-7, with D uncertain. The sample in question was CD4+ or CD8+ T cells sorted from blood, obtained in a trial of the OX40 agonist ivuxolimab. The CDR3 region has the DNA TGTGCCAGCAGCTTGGGTCCCTTCGGGGAGCAGTACTTC. Residues: CASSLGPFGEQYF.